Shown below are 4 T cell receptor beta chains from a single sample sequenced in a study of CD8 T cells in ankylosing spondylitis. TCRdb used MiXCR to reprocess the 5' RACE reads, holding one entry per CDR3 protein. The sample carries tens of thousands of distinct CDR3 sequences, around 27% recorded once. Sequenced sample: blood, either unsorted or a sorted T cell fraction (not recorded which). The receptors were sampled from a male donor with ankylosing spondylitis or in good health (not recorded which).

The chain couples TRBV9 to TRBJ1-1, with D possibly TRBD1 on 6 matching bases. This CDR3 comprises 13 residues. V lost 4 bases and J 3 bases, leaving 10 bases between the germline ends. Germline V CDR1 and CDR2: SGDLS, YYNGEE. The CDR3 protein is CASSKGGDTEAFF. DNA for the CDR3: TGTGCCAGCAGCAAGGGGGGGGACACTGAAGCTTTCTTT.

The chain uses TRBV5-6 and TRBJ1-4; D is unresolved. V dropped 4 bases and J dropped 2 bases, with 12 bases sitting between them. The germline V gene has CDR1 SGHDT and CDR2 YYEEEE. This CDR3 region has 15 residues. In DNA, the CDR3 is TGTGCCAGCAGCGGTTACACCGCCACTAATGAAAAACTGTTTTTT. The encoded protein is CASSGYTATNEKLFF.

The chain combines TRBV18 with TRBJ2-2; D is undetermined. Between the trimmed V and J ends, which lost 4 bases and 2 bases, there was a span of 8 bases. The CDR3 has 14 residues. Germline V gene data show CDR1 as KGHSH and CDR2 as LQKENI. For the CDR3, the DNA is TGTGCCAGCTCACTTAACAGAAACACCGGGGAGCTGTTTTTT. Translation: CASSLNRNTGELFF. Combining the CDR3 with reference TRBV18 and TRBJ2-2 gives the whole variable domain NAGVMQNPRHLVRRRGQEARLRCSPMKGHSHVYWYRQLPEEGLKFMVYLQKENIIDESGMPKERFSAEFPKEGPSILRIQQVVRGDSAAYFCASSLNRNTGELFFGEGSRLTVL.

The table lists this clonotype with a count of one. Germline and junction disagree at one end, which may indicate a read error. V and J are TRBV12-3 or TRBV12-4 and TRBJ2-2, with D perhaps TRBD2 (5 bases). The CDR3 is 12 amino acids. In nucleotides, the CDR3 is TGTGCCAGCCGTGAGGGCCCCGGGGAGCTGTTTTTC. Its protein is CASREGPGELFF.